Listed below are T cell receptor beta chains from one sample, sequenced in a study of cytomegalovirus exposure and HLA in healthy donors. Clones were read by immunoSEQ multiplex PCR, and TCRdb kept only the in-frame ones, dropping some. Of about 240,000 clones in the sample, about 81% were seen once. Specimen: PBMCs. Receptor source: a woman aged 55-69 years in good health and CMV-seropositive. CDR3s include the opening cysteine and the closing phenylalanine or tryptophan.

v_call	j_call	cdr3_aa
TRBV2	TRBJ1-2	CASSPDRAINYGYTF
TRBV6-5	TRBJ2-7	CASGRLVRYGEQYF
TRBV7-6	TRBJ2-1	CASSLGGWTGAGEQFF
TRBV6-1	TRBJ2-3	CASGGTGEVGTQYF
TRBV7-3	TRBJ1-1	CASSLAGDGIAEAFF
TRBV25-1	TRBJ1-3	CASSGGTAGSGNTIYF
TRBV5-1	TRBJ1-1	CASSLLQGSTEAFF
TRBV4-1	TRBJ2-1	CASSPGLAGNNEQFF
TRBV5-1	TRBJ1-2	CASSAGDSNYGYTF
TRBV7-2	TRBJ1-2	CASSLRRPGQQNYGYTF
TRBV18	TRBJ2-1	CASSPPGTSGRNEQFF
TRBV11-2	TRBJ1-3	CASSRLQGARNTIYF
TRBV27	TRBJ2-7	CASSLPQGSRCF
TRBV28	TRBJ2-7	CASRNIPYEQYF
TRBV15	TRBJ2-5	CATSRVGGPQETQYF
TRBV28	TRBJ2-1	CASSLPEKVPSSYNEQFF
TRBV11-2	TRBJ2-1	CASSPLSGPRSYNEQFF
TRBV21-1	TRBJ2-7	CASSKNSGGGPPEREYF
TRBV4-1	TRBJ2-7	CASGSPSSYEQYF
TRBV5-1	TRBJ1-3	CASSVGGTGSSGNTIYF
TRBV14	TRBJ2-3	CASSPVCTQYF
TRBV2	TRBJ1-4	CASSTGQTNEKLFF
TRBV29-1	TRBJ1-1	CSVVRVGTEAFF
TRBV27	TRBJ2-7	CASSLRGAYDEQYF
TRBV9	TRBJ2-2	CASSVGVRGMDGELFF